One TCR beta chain is described in this entry. What it binds is unknown. Here immunoSEQ multiplex PCR was the method, and the copy in TCRdb shows in-frame clones only, minus some. The data hold roughly 30,000 clones, with about 91% observed a single time. The data stem from a study of T cells in localized non-small cell lung cancer. This CDR3 has 14 residues. With V trimmed by 4 bases and J by 5 bases, 8 bases remained unmatched. The germline V gene encodes CDR1 SNHLY and CDR2 FYNNEI. Study results and caveats: Sequencing involved a lone tumor region, leaving heterogeneity possible. Elevated circulating T cell density in blood was associated with longer overall survival. Exceeding tumor, uninvolved adjacent lung had the highest T cell clonality. A median of 57 of the top 100 tumor clones appeared in adjacent lung, which was paired and uninvolved.

This chain connects TRBV2 to TRBJ2-7, with 7 bases that match TRBD2. Specimen: PBMCs, collected before any cancer treatment. This receptor was taken from a man aged 35 to 70 with stage II lung adenocarcinoma. The CDR3 DNA sequence: TGTGCCAGCAGTGTTCGTGCGGGAGATCACGAGCAGTACTTC. It translates to CASSVRAGDHEQYF.